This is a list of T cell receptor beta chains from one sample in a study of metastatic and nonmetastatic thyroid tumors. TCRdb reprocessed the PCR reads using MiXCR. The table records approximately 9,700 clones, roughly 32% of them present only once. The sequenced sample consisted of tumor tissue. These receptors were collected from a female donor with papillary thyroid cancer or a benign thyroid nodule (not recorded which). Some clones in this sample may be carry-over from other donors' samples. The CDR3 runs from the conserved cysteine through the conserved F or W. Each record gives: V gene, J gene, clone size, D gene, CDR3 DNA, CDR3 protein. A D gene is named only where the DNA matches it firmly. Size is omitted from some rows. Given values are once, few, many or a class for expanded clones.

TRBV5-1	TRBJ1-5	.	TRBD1	TGCGCCAGCAGCTTGGGGGATGCAGGGGGCGCTCAGCCCCAGCATTTT	CASSLGDAGGAQPQHF
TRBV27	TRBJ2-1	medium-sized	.	TGTGCCAGCAGTCTACAGGGTAATGAGCAGTTCTTC	CASSLQGNEQFF
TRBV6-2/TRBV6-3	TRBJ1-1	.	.	TGTGCCAGCAGTTACCCTCCCTGGGGCGCGGGTGCCACTGAAGCTTTCTTT	CASSYPPWGAGATEAFF
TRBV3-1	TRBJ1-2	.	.	TGTGCCAGCAGCCTCCACGGGAATCCTGGCGGCTACACCTTC	CASSLHGNPGGYTF
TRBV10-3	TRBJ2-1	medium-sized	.	TGTGCCAGCGAACATGGCCGGGGTGAGCAGTTCTTC	CASEHGRGEQFF
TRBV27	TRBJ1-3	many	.	TGTGCCAGCAGTGTTGAAATTGGAAACACCATATATTTT	CASSVEIGNTIYF
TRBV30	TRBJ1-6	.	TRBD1	TGTGCCTGGAGTGTCTCCAGGGGGGGACCCTATAATTCACCCCTCCACTTT	CAWSVSRGGPYNSPLHF
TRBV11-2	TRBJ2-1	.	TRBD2	TGTGCCAGCAGCTTCACTCTGGGAGGGGATGAGCAGTTCTTC	CASSFTLGGDEQFF
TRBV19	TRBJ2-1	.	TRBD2	TGTGCCAGTAGTATTCAGCGGGGGGCCTACAATGAGCAGTTCTTC	CASSIQRGAYNEQFF
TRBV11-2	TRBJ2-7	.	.	TGTGCCAGCAGCTGGACCTCCTACGAGCAGTACTTC	CASSWTSYEQYF
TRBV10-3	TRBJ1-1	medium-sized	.	TGTGCCAGTGGGGGAGACCCCAGCACTGAAGCTTTCTTT	CASGGDPSTEAFF
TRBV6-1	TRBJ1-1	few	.	TGTGCCAGCAGCTCACAGGGCCAGAAGAACACTGAAGCTTTCTTT	CASSSQGQKNTEAFF
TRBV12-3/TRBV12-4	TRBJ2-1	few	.	TGTGCCAGCAGTACCTCGGGGGAGCAGTTCTTC	CASSTSGEQFF
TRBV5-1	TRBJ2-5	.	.	TGCGCCAGCAGCACAGCGGAGGGGGGCCCCCAAGAGACCCAGTACTTC	CASSTAEGGPQETQYF
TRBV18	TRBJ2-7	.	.	TGTGCCAGCTCACTAAGACAAGGACCCTACGAGCAGTACTTC	CASSLRQGPYEQYF
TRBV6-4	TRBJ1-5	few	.	TGTGCCAGCAGCTTTACCCCCCAGCCCCAGCATTTT	CASSFTPQPQHF
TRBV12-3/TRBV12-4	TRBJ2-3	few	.	TGTGCCAGCAGTTTTGCGGGAAGCGGCACAGATACGCAGTATTTT	CASSFAGSGTDTQYF
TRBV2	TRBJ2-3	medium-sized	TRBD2	TGTGCCAGCAGTGAAGTCGGGGCAGGGAGGGGAGATACGCAGTATTTT	CASSEVGAGRGDTQYF
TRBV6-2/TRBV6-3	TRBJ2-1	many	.	TGTGCCAGCAGTTTGTCCGCGGGTGAGCAGTTCTTC	CASSLSAGEQFF
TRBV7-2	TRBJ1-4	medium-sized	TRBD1	TGTGCCAGCAGCCTTCGGACAGGGAGGTGGGAAAAACTGTTTTTT	CASSLRTGRWEKLFF
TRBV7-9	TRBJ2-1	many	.	TGTGCCAGCAGCTTAGAAGTCCGAAATGAGCAGTTCTTC	CASSLEVRNEQFF
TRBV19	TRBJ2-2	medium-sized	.	TGTGCCAGTTCTTGGATGAACACCGGGGAGCTGTTTTTT	CASSWMNTGELFF
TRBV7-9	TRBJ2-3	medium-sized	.	TGTGCCAGCAGCTTAGAAGGGACCGGAGATACGCAGTATTTT	CASSLEGTGDTQYF
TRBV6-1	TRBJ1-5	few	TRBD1	TGTGCCAGCAGCATACAGGGGTTGCACCAGCCCCAGCATTTT	CASSIQGLHQPQHF
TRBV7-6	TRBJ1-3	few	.	TGTGCCAGCAGCTCCGAACAGGGTCTAAGTGGAAACACCATATATTTT	CASSSEQGLSGNTIYF
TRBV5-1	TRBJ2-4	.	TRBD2	TGCGCCAGCAGCTTGGTTGGTAGCGGGGGGTCCTTAGCCAAAAACATTCAGTACTTC	CASSLVGSGGSLAKNIQYF
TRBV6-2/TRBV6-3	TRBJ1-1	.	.	TGTGCCACCGAGGGGCAGATGAACACTGAAGCTTTCTTT	CATEGQMNTEAFF
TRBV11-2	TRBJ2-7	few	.	TGTGCCAGCAGCTTAAGTGCGGGGACCCTCGACGAGCAGTACTTC	CASSLSAGTLDEQYF
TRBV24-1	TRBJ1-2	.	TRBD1	TGTGCCACCAGTGCTAGGGACAGCTATGGCTACACCTTC	CATSARDSYGYTF
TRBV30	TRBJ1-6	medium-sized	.	TGTGCCTGGAGTGTATCGGGGTCCTATAATTCACCCCTCCACTTT	CAWSVSGSYNSPLHF
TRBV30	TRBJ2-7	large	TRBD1	TGTGCCTCCGAGCGGGACAGGGAATCGGCCTACGAGCAGTACTTC	CASERDRESAYEQYF
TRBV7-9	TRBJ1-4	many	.	TGTGCCAGCAGCTCCTGGGTCTGGGGGTATGGTGAAAAACTGTTTTTT	CASSSWVWGYGEKLFF
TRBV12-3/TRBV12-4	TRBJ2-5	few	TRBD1	TGTGCCAGCAGTTCCCGGGACAGGGGGACGGAGACCCAGTACTTC	CASSSRDRGTETQYF
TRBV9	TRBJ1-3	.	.	TGTGCCAGCAGCGTAGGTGGGAGCGGTGGAAACACCATATATTTT	CASSVGGSGGNTIYF
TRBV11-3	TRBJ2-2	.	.	TGTGCCAGCAGTGGTAGCAGTACGAACACCGGGGAGCTGTTTTTT	CASSGSSTNTGELFF
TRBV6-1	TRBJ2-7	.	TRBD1	TGTGCCAGCGCCTGGACAGGGGTCTACCAGCAGTACTTC	CASAWTGVYQQYF